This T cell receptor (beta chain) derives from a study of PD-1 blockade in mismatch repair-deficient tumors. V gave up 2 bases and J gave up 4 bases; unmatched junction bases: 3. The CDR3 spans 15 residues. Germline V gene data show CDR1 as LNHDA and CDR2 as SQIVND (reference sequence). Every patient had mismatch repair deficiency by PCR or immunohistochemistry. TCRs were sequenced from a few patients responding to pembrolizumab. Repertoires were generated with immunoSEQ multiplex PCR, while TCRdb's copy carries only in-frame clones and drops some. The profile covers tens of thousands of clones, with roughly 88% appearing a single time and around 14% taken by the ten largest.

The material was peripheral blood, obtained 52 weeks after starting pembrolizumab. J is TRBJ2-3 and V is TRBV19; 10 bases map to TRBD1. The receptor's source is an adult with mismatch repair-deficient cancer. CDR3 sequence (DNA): TGTGCCAGTAGTATAAGACAGGGGGCCGCAGATACGCAGTATTTT. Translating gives CASSIRQGAADTQYF.